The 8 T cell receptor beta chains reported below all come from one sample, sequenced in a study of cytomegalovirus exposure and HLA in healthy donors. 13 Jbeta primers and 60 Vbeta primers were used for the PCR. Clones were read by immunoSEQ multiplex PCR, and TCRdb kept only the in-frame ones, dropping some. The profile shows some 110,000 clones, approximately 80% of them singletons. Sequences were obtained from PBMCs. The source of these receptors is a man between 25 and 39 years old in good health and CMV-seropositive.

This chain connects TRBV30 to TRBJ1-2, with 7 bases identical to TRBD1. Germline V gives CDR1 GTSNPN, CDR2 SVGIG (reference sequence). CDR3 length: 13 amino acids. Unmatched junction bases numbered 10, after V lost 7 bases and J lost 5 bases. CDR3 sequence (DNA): TGTGCCTTTGACAGGGCGGGAGGATATGGCTACACCTTC. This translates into CAFDRAGGYGYTF.

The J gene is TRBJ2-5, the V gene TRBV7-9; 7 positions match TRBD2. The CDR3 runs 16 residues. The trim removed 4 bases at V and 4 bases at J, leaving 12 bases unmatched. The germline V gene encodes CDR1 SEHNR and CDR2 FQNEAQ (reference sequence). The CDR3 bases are TGTGCCAGCAGCTCTCCCCGCGGGGGACGGTTAGAGACCCAGTACTTC. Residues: CASSSPRGGRLETQYF. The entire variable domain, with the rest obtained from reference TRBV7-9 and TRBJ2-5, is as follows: DTGVSQNPRHKITKRGQNVTFRCDPISEHNRLYWYRQTLGQGPEFLTYFQNEAQLEKSRLLSDRFSAERPKGSFSTLEIQRTEQGDSAMYLCASSSPRGGRLETQYFGPGTRLLVL.

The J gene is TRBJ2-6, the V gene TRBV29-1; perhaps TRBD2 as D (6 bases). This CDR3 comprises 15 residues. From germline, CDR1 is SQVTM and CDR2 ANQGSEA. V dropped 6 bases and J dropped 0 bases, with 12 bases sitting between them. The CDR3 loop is CSVAGPSSGANVLTF. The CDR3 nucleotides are TGCAGCGTGGCGGGACCGAGCTCTGGGGCCAACGTCCTGACTTTC.

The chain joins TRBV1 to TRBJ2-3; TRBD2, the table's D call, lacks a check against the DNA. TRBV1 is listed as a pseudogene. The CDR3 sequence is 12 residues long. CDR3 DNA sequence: TGCACCAGCAGTCTAATAACAGATACGCAGTATTTT. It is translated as CTSSLITDTQYF.

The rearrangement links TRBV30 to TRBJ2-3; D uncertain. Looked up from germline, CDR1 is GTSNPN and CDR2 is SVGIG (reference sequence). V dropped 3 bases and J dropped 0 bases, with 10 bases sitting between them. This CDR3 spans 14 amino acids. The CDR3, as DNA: TGTGCCTGGAGCAGTTTGGCTAGCACAGATACGCAGTATTTT. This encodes CAWSSLASTDTQYF.

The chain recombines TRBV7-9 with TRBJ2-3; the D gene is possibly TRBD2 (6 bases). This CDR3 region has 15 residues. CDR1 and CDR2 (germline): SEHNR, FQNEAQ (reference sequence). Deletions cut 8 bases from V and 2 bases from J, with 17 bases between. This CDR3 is CASLRGRDFTDTQYF. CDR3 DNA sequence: TGTGCCAGCCTCCGGGGCAGGGACTTCACAGATACGCAGTATTTT. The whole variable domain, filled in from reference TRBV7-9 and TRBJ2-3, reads DTGVSQNPRHKITKRGQNVTFRCDPISEHNRLYWYRQTLGQGPEFLTYFQNEAQLEKSRLLSDRFSAERPKGSFSTLEIQRTEQGDSAMYLCASLRGRDFTDTQYFGPGTRLTVL.

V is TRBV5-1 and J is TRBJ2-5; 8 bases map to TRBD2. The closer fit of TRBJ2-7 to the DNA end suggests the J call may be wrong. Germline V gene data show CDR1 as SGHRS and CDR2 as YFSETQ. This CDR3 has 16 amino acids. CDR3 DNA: TGCGCCAGCAGCGACCGACCGGGACTAGGGGCCTACGAGCAGTACTTC. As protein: CASSDRPGLGAYEQYF.

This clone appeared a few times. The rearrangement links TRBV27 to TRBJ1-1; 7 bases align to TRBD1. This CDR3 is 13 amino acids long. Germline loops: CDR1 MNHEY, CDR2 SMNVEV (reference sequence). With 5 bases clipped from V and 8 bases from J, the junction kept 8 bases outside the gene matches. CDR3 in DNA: TGTGCCAGCAGTCCCCGGAGGGGGCGAGAAGCTTTCTTT. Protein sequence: CASSPRRGREAFF.